Listed below are T cell receptor beta chains from one sample, sequenced in a study of T cell responses to AZD1222 COVID-19 vaccine. Profiling relied on immunoSEQ multiplex PCR, and the TCRdb table lists in-frame clones only, not all of them. The table shows some 130,000 clones, with approximately 88% occurring only once. The sequences come from peripheral blood, collected on day 0 of AZD1222 vaccination. The receptors were gathered from an adult in good health. CDR3s include the opening cysteine and the closing phenylalanine or tryptophan. A D gene is named only where the DNA matches it firmly. Not all rows give a size; the values are once, few, many and, for expanded clones, a class.

TRBV15	TRBJ1-5	.	.	CATSRAGPGGKPQHF	TGTGCCACCAGCAGAGCGGGACCGGGCGGGAAGCCCCAGCATTTT
TRBV30	TRBJ1-2	.	.	CAWSRISGTEVYGYTF	TGTGCCTGGAGCCGGATTTCCGGGACGGAAGTCTATGGCTACACCTTC
TRBV5-4	TRBJ2-3	TRBD1	.	CASWGQGRDLDTQYF	TGTGCCAGCTGGGGACAGGGGAGAGACCTAGATACGCAGTATTTT
TRBV4-1	TRBJ2-1	.	.	CASSQDGNEQFF	TGCGCCAGCAGCCAAGATGGAAATGAGCAGTTCTTC
TRBV5-6	TRBJ1-1	.	.	CASSPIAVNTEAFF	TGTGCCAGCAGCCCCATTGCCGTGAACACTGAAGCTTTCTTT
TRBV5-4	TRBJ2-7	TRBD2	.	CASSAGGRSPYEQYF	TGTGCCAGCAGCGCGGGGGGACGCTCCCCCTACGAGCAGTACTTC
TRBV6-5	TRBJ2-7	.	.	CAIAASGVSYEQYF	TGTGCAATTGCGGCTTCAGGGGTCTCCTACGAGCAGTACTTC
TRBV4-1	TRBJ1-5	.	few	CASSQGAAQRGNQPQHF	TGCGCCAGCAGCCAAGGGGCAGCTCAGAGGGGCAACCAGCCCCAGCATTTT
TRBV18	TRBJ1-2	TRBD1	.	CASSRDRGLGYTF	TGTGCCAGCTCACGGGACAGGGGGCTAGGCTACACCTTC
TRBV7-2	TRBJ1-4	.	.	CASSQWTFGGEKLFF	TGTGCCAGCAGCCAATGGACGTTTGGGGGGGAAAAACTGTTTTTT
TRBV5-1	TRBJ1-1	.	.	CASSVSGPGGTEAFF	TGCGCCAGCAGCGTATCAGGGCCGGGGGGCACTGAAGCTTTCTTT
TRBV6-5	TRBJ2-3	.	.	CASRPGLIGGDTQYF	TGTGCCAGCAGGCCAGGGTTAATTGGGGGAGATACGCAGTATTTT
TRBV6-5	TRBJ2-3	TRBD2	few	CASRSLAGGEDTQYF	TGTGCCAGCAGATCACTAGCGGGGGGGGAAGATACGCAGTATTTT
TRBV19	TRBJ1-3	.	.	CASSPGSALNSGNTIYF	TGTGCCAGTAGTCCCGGATCAGCCCTAAATTCTGGAAACACCATATATTTT
TRBV7-9	TRBJ1-4	TRBD1	.	CASSLVLGQPTNEKLFF	TGTGCCAGCAGCTTAGTACTGGGACAGCCAACTAATGAAAAACTGTTTTTT
TRBV9	TRBJ2-1	.	.	CASSVAATQLRNEQFF	TGTGCCAGCAGCGTAGCGGCTACTCAGCTGCGGAATGAGCAGTTCTTC